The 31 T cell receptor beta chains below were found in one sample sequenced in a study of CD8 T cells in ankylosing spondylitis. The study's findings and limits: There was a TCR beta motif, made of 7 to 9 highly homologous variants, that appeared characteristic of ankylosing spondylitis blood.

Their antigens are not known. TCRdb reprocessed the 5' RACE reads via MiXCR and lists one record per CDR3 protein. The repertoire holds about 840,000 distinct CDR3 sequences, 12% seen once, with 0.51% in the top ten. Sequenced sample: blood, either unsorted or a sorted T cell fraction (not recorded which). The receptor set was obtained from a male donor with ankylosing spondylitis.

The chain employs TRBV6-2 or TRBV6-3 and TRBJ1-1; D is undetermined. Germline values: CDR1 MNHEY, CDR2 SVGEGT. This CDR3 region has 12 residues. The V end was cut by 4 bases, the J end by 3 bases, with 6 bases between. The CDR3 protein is CASSSTDTEAFF. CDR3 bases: TGTGCCAGCAGTTCGACGGACACTGAAGCTTTCTTT.

The CDR3 protein is CASSPTGVIYEQYF. CDR3 coding DNA: TGTGCCAGCAGTCCGACAGGGGTGATTTACGAGCAGTACTTC. This chain uses TRBV28 with TRBJ2-7; the match to TRBD1 covers 8 bases. V shed 5 bases, J shed 4 bases, and the junction held 7 bases outside the gene matches. The CDR3 spans 14 residues. CDR1 MDHEN and CDR2 SYDVKM come from the germline V gene.

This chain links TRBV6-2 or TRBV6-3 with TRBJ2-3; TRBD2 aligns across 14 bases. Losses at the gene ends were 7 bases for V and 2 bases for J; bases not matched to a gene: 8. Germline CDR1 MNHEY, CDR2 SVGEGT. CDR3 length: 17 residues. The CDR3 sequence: CASTARLAGGFTDTQYF. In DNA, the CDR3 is TGTGCCAGCACCGCTAGACTAGCGGGAGGGTTCACAGATACGCAGTATTTT.

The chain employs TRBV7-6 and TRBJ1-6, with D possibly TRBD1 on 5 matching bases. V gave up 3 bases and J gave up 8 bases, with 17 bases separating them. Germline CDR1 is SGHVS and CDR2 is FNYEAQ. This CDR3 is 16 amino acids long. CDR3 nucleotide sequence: TGTGCCAGCAGCTTCAAGCCCAGGGCCGGGGATTCACCCCTCCACTTT. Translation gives CASSFKPRAGDSPLHF. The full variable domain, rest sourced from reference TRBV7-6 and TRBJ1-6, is GAGVSQSPRYKVTKRGQDVALRCDPISGHVSLYWYRQALGQGPEFLTYFNYEAQQDKSGLPNDRFSAERPEGSISTLTIQRTEQRDSAMYRCASSFKPRAGDSPLHFGNGTRLTVT.

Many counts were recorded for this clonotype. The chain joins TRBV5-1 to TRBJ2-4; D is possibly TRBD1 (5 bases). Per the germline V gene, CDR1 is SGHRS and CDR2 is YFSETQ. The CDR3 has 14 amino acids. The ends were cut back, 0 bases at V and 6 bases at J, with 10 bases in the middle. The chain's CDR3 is CASSLGQGGNIQYF. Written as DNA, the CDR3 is TGCGCCAGCAGCTTGGGCCAGGGCGGAAACATTCAGTACTTC.

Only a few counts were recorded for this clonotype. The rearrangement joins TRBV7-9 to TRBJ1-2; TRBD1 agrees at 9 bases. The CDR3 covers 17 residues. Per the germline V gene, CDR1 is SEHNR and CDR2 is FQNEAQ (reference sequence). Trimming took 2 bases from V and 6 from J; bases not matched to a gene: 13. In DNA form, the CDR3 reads TGTGCCAGCAGCTTACTCCCGATGGGACAGGGAAGGGATGGCTACACCTTC. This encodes CASSLLPMGQGRDGYTF. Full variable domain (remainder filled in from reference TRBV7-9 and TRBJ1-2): DTGVSQNPRHKITKRGQNVTFRCDPISEHNRLYWYRQTLGQGPEFLTYFQNEAQLEKSRLLSDRFSAERPKGSFSTLEIQRTEQGDSAMYLCASSLLPMGQGRDGYTFGSGTRLTVV.

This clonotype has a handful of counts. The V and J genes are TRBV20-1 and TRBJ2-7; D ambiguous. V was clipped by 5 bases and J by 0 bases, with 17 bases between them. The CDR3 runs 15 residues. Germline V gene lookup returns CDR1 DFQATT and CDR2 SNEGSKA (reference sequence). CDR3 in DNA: TGCAGTGCTCCCTGGACCGTGCAAAGCTCCTACGAGCAGTACTTC. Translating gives CSAPWTVQSSYEQYF.

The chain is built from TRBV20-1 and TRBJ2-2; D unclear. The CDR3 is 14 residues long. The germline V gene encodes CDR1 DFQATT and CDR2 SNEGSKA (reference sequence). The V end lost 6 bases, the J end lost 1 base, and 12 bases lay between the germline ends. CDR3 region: CSAGRRLNTGELFF. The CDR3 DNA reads TGCAGTGCCGGCCGGAGATTGAACACCGGGGAGCTGTTTTTT.

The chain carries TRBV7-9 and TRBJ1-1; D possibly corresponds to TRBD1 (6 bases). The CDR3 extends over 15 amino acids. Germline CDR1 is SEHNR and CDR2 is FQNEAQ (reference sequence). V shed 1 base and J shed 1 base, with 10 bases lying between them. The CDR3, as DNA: TGTGCCAGCAGCTTAGGTTGGACAGAGAACACTGAAGCTTTCTTT. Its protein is CASSLGWTENTEAFF.

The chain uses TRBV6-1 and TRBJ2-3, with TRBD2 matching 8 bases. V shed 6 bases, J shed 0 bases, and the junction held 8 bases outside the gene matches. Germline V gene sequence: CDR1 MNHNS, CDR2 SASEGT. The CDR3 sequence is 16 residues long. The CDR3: CASSKSGSISTDTQYF. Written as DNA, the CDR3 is TGTGCCAGCAGCAAAAGCGGGAGTATCAGCACAGATACGCAGTATTTT.

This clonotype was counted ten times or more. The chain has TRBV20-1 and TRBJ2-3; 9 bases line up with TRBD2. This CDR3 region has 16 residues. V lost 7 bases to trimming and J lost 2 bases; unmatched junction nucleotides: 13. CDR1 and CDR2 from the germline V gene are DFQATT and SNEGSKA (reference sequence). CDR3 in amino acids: CSGSGSGGPSTDTQYF. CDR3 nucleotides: TGCAGTGGGAGCGGTAGCGGGGGACCTTCCACAGATACGCAGTATTTT.

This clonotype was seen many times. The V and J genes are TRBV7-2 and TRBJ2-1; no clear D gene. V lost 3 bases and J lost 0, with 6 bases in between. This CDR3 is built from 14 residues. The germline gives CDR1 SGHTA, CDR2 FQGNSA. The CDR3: CASSFARSYNEQFF. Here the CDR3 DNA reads TGTGCCAGCAGCTTTGCCCGCTCCTACAATGAGCAGTTCTTC.

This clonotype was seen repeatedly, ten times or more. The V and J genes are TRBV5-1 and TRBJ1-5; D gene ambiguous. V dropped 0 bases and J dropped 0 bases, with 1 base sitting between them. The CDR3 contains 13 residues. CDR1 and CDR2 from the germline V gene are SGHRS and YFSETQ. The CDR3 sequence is CASSLDSNQPQHF. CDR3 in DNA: TGCGCCAGCAGCTTGGATAGCAATCAGCCCCAGCATTTT.

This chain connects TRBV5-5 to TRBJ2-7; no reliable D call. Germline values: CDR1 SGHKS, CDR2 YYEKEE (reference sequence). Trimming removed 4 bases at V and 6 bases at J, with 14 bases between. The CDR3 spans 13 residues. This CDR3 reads CASSPGVLCEQYF. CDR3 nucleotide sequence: TGTGCCAGCAGCCCTGGGGTCCTCTGCGAGCAGTACTTC.

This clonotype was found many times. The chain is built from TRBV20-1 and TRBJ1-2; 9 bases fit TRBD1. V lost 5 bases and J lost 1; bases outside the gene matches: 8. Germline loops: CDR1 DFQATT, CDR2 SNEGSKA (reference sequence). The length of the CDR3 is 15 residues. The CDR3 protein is CSAATRTGDNYGYTF. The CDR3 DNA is TGCAGTGCTGCGACAAGGACAGGGGATAACTATGGCTACACCTTC.

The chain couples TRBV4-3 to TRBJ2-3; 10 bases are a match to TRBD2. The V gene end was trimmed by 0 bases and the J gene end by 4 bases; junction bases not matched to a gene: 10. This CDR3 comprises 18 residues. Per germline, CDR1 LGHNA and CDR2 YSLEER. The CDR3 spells CASSQERDLAGAADTQYF. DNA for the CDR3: TGCGCCAGCAGCCAAGAGCGGGATCTAGCGGGAGCGGCAGATACGCAGTATTTT.

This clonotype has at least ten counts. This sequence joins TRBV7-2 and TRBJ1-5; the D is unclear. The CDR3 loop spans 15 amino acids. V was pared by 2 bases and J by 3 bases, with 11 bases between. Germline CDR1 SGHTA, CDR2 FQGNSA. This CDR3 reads CASSLLGRFNQPQHF. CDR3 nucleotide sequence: TGTGCCAGCAGCTTATTGGGCAGGTTCAATCAGCCCCAGCATTTT.

CDR3 sequence (DNA): TGTGCCAGCTCACAGCTGAAGGGTTCAGGCGCTGGCTACACCTTC. Translating gives CASSQLKGSGAGYTF. The chain combines TRBV18 with TRBJ1-2; no clear D gene. The V end was cut by 4 bases, the J end by 7 bases, with 19 bases between. The germline gives CDR1 KGHSH, CDR2 LQKENI. The CDR3 loop spans 15 amino acids.

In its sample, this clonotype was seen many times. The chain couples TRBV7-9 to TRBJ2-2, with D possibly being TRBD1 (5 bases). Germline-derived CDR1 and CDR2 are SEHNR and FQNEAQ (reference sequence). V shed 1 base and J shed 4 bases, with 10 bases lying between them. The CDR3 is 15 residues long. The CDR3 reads CASSLVGQITGELFF. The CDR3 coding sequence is TGTGCCAGCAGCTTAGTTGGACAAATCACCGGGGAGCTGTTTTTT.

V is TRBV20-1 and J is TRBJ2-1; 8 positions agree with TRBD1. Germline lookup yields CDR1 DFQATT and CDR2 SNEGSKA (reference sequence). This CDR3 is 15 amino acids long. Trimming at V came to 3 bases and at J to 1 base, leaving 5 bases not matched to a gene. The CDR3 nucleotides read TGCAGTGCTAGGGCTCGGGACAGGTCCTACAATGAGCAGTTCTTC. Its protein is CSARARDRSYNEQFF.

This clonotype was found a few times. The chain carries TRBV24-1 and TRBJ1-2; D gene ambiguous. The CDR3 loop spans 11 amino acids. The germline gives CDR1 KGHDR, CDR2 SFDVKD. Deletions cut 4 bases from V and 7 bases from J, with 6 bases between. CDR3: CATSDLLGYTF. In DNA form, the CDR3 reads TGTGCCACCAGTGACTTACTTGGCTACACCTTC.

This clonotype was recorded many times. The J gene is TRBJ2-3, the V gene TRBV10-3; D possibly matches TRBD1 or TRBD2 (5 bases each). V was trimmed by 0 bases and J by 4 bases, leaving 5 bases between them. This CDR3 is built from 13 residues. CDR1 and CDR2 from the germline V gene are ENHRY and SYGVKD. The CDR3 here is CAISESGADTQYF. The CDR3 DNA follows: TGTGCCATCAGTGAGTCGGGGGCAGATACGCAGTATTTT.

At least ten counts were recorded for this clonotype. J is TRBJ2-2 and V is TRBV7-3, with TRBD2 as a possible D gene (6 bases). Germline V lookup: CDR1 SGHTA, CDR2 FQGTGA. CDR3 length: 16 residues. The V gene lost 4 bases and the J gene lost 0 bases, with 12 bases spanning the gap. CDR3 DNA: TGTGCCAGCAGCTCCCAGGGAGGTTCGAACACCGGGGAGCTGTTTTTT. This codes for CASSSQGGSNTGELFF.

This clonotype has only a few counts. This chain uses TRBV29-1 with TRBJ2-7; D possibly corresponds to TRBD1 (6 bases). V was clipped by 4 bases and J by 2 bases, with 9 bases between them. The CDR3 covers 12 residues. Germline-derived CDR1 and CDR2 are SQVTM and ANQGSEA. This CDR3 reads CSVGNRAYEQYF. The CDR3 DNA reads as TGCAGCGTTGGGAACAGGGCCTACGAGCAGTACTTC.

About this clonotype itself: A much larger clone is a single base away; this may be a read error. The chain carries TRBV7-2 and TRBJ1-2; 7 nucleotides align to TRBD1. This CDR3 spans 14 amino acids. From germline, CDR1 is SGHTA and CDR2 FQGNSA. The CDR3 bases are TGTGCCGGCAGCCCGCAAGGGGGCGACTATGGCTACACCTTC. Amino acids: CAGSPQGGDYGYTF.

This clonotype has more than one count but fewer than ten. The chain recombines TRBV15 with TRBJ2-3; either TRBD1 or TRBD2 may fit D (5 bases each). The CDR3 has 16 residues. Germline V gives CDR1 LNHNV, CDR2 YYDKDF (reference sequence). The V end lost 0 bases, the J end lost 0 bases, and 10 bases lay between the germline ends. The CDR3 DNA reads TGTGCCACCAGCAGAGATTCCCGGGGCAGCACAGATACGCAGTATTTT. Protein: CATSRDSRGSTDTQYF.

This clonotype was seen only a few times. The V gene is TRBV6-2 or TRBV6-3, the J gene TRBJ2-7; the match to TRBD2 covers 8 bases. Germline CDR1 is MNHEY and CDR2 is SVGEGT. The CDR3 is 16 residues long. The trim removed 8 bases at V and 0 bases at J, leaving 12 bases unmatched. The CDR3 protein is CASGVFTSGSSYEQYF. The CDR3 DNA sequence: TGTGCCAGCGGCGTATTTACTAGCGGTTCCTCCTACGAGCAGTACTTC.

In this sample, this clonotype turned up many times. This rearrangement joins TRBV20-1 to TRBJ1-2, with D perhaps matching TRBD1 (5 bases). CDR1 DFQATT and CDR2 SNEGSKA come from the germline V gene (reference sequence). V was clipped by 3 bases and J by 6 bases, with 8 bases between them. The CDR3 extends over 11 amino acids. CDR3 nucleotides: TGCAGTGCTAGGCTGGGGGATGGCTACACCTTC. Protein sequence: CSARLGDGYTF.

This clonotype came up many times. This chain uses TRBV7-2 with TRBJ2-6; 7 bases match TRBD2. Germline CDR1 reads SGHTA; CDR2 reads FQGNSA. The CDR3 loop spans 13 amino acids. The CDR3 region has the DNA TGTGCGGGGGGGAACTCTGGGGCCAACGTCCTGACTTTC. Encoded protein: CAGGNSGANVLTF.

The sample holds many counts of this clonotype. CDR3 residues: CASSADTTGYQFF. CDR3 DNA: TGTGCCAGCAGCGCAGATACGACAGGGTATCAGTTCTTC. The chain recombines TRBV7-9 with TRBJ2-1; 7 bases match TRBD1. Trimming removed 5 bases from V and 13 bases from J; junction bases left unmatched: 11. The CDR3 contains 13 residues. From germline, CDR1 is SEHNR and CDR2 FQNEAQ (reference sequence).

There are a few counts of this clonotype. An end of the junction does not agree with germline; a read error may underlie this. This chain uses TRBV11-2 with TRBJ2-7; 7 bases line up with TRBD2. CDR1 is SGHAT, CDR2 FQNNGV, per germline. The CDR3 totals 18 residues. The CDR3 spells CASSLERGSGVNAYEQYF. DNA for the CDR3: TGTGCCAGCAGTTTAGAACGAGGAAGCGGGGTGAATGCCTACGAGCAGTACTTC.